This T cell receptor beta chain was captured in a study of T cell responses to AZD1222 COVID-19 vaccine. As concerns this clone: Its matching antigen is unknown.

Study outcomes and limitations: It should be noted that donors were predominantly white British and more often female, and clonal diversity was possibly underestimated. There were repertoire samples only from the period after the peak T cell response. Of spike-specific TCRs, nearly half reportedly target regions left unmutated in variants.

Per germline, CDR1 KGHSH and CDR2 LQKENI. The CDR3 runs to 14 residues. The germline V and J ends were trimmed by 7 bases and 2 bases, with 14 bases remaining between them. Data came from immunoSEQ multiplex PCR; TCRdb stores just in-frame clones and leaves some out. The sample has roughly 75,000 clones, less than 90% seen once; the top ten hold approximately 9.8%. This sequence was found in an adult in good health. V usage is TRBV18 and J usage is TRBJ1-1; weak D call: TRBD1 (6 bases). The sequencing used peripheral blood, collected on day 0 of AZD1222 vaccination. The CDR3 sequence: CASLPGQLNTEAFF. CDR3 DNA sequence: TGTGCCAGCTTACCCGGACAGCTTAACACTGAAGCTTTCTTT.